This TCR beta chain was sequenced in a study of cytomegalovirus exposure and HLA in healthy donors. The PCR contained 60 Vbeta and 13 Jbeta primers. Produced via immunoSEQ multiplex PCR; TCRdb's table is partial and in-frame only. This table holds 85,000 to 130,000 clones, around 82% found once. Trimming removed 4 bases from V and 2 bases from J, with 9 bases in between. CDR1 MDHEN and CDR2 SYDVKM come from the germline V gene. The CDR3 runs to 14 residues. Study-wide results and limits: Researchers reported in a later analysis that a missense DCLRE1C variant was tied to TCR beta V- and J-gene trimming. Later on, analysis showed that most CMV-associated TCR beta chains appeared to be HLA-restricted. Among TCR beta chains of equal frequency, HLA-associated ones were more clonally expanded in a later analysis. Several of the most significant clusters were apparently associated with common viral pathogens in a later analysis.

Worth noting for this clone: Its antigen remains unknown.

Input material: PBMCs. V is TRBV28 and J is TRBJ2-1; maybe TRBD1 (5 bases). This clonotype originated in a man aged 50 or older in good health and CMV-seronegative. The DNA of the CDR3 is TGTGCCAGCAGTTCCAGGGATCCCTACAATGAGCAGTTCTTC. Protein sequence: CASSSRDPYNEQFF.